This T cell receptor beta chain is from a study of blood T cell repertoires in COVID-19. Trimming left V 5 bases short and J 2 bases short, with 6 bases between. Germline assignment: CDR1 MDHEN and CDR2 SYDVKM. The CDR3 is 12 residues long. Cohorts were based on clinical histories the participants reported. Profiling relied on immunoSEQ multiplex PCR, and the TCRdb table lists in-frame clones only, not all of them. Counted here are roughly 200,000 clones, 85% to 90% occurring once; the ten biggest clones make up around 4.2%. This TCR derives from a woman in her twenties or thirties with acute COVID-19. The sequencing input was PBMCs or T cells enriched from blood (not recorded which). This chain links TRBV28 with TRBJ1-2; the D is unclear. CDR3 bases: TGTGCCAGCAGTACAACCAACTATGGCTACACCTTC. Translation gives CASSTTNYGYTF.